The entry below describes one T cell receptor (beta chain). This sample was taken from a study of blood T cell repertoires in COVID-19. The repertoire was sequenced with immunoSEQ multiplex PCR; TCRdb's copy has only in-frame clones and lacks some. The sample consists of about half a million clones, roughly 87% of them appearing once. This CDR3 comprises 16 residues. The germline gives CDR1 MDHEN, CDR2 SYDVKM. The germline V and J ends were trimmed by 2 bases and 3 bases, with 13 bases remaining between them. This sequence joins TRBV28 and TRBJ2-2; TRBD2 might be the D (5 bases). This TCR was sampled from a man aged 18 to 35 with COVID-19, enrolled during active disease. The sample was peripheral blood. The CDR3 DNA is TGTGCCAGCAGTTTAGGAGGTGGATTCCACACCGGGGAGCTGTTTTTT. Protein: CASSLGGGFHTGELFF.